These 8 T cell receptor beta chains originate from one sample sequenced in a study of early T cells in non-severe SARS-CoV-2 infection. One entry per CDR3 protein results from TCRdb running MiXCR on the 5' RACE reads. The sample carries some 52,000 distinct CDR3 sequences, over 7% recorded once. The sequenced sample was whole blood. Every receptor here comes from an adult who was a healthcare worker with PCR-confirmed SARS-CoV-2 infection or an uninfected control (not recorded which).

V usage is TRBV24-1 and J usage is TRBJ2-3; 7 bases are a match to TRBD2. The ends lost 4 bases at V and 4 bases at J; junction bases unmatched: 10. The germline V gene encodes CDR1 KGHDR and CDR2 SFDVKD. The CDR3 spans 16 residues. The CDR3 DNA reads TGTGCCACCAGTGACCGGCTAGCGGTACCGGCAGATACGCAGTATTTT. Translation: CATSDRLAVPADTQYF.

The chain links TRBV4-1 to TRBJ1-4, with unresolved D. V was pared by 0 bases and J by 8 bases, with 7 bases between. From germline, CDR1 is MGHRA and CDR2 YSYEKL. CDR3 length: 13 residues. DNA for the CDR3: TGCGCCAGCAGCCAAGAAGGAGTCGAAAAACTGTTTTTT. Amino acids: CASSQEGVEKLFF.

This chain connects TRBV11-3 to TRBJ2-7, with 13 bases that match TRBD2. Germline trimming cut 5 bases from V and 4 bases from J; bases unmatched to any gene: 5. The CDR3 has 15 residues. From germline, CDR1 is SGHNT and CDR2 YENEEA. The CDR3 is CASSDGTSGTYEQYF. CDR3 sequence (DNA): TGTGCCAGCAGCGACGGGACTAGCGGGACGTACGAGCAGTACTTC.

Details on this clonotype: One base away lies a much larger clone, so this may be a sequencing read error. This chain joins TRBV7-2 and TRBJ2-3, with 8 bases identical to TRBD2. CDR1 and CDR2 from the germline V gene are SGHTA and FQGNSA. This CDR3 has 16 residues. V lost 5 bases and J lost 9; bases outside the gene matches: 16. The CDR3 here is CASSPSGGRIGATQYF. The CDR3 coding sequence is TGTGCCAGCAGCCCGAGTGGCGGGAGGATCGGTGCAACGCAGTATTTT.

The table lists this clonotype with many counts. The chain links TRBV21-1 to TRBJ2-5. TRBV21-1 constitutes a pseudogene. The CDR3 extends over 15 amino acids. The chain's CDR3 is CASTPKGPAEETQYF. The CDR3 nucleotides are TGTGCCAGCACCCCAAAGGGTCCGGCTGAAGAGACCCAGTACTTC.

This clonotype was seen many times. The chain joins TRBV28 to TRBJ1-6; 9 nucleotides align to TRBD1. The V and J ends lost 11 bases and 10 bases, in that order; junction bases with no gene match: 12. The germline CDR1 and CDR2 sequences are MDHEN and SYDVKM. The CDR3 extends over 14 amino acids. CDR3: CAASPGQGGSPLHF. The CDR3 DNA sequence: TGTGCCGCTTCCCCGGGACAGGGTGGATCACCCCTCCACTTT.

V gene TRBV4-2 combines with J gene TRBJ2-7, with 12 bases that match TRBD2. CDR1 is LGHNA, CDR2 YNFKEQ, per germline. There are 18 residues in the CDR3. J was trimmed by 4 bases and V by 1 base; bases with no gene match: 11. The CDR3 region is CASSQAPGGTSGRYEQYF. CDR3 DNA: TGTGCCAGCAGCCAAGCCCCCGGGGGAACTAGCGGGAGGTACGAGCAGTACTTC.

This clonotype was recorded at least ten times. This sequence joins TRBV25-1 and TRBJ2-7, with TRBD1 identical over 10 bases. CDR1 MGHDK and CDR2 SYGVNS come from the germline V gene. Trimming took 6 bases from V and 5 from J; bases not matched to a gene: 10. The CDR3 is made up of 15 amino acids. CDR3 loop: CASRDGQGGVHEQYF. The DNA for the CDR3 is TGTGCCAGCAGGGACGGACAGGGGGGCGTCCACGAGCAGTACTTC.